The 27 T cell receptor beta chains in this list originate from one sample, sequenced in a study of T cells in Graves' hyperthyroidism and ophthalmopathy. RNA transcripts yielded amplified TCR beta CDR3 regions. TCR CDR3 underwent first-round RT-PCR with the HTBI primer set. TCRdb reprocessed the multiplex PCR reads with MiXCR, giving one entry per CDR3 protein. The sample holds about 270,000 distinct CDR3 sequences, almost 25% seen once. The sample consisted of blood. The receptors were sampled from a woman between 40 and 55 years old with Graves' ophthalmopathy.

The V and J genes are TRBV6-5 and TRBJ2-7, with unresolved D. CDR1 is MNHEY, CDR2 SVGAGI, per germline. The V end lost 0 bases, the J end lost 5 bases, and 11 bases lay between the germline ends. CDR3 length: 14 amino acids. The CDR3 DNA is TGTGCCAGCAGTTACTCTCGAAGTTGGAACGAGCAGTACTTC. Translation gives CASSYSRSWNEQYF.

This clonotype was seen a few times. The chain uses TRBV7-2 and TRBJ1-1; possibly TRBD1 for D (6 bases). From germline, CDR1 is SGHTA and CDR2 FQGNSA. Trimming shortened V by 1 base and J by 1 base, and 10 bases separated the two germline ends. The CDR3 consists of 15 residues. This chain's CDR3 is CASSLGGTPNTEAFF. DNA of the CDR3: TGTGCCAGCAGCTTAGGAGGGACACCGAACACTGAAGCTTTCTTT.

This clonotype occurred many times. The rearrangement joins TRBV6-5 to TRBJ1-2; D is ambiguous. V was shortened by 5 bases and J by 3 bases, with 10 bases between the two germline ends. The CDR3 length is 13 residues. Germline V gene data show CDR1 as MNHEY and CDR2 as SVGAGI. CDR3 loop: CASSRRADYGYTF. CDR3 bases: TGTGCCAGCAGTCGGCGGGCGGACTATGGCTACACCTTC.

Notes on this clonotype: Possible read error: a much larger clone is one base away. CDR3 region: CSVVGAAVDYGYTF. The DNA for the CDR3 is TGCAGCGTTGTGGGGGCGGCAGTAGACTATGGCTACACCTTC. This chain connects TRBV29-1 to TRBJ1-2; D possibly corresponds to TRBD1 (6 bases). CDR3 length: 14 residues. The germline gives CDR1 SQVTM, CDR2 ANQGSEA. The V and J ends lost 4 bases and 3 bases respectively, with 15 bases between them.

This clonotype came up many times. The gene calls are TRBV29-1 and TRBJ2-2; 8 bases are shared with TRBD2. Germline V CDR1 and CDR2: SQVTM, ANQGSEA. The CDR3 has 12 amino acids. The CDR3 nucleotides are TGCACCGGGAGGGAGGACACCGGGGAGCTGTTTTTT. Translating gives CTGREDTGELFF.

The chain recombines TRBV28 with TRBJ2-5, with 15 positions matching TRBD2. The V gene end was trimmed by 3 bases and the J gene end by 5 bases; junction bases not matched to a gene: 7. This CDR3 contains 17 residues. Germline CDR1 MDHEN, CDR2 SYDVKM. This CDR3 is CASSFRTSGGAGETQYF. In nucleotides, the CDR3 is TGTGCCAGCAGTTTTCGGACTAGCGGGGGGGCCGGGGAGACCCAGTACTTC.

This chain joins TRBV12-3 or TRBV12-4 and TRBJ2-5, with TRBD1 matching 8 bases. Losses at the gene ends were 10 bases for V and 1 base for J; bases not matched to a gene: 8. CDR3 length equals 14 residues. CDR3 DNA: TGTGCCACCGGCACAGGGGGAATCCAAGAGACCCAGTACTTC. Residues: CATGTGGIQETQYF.

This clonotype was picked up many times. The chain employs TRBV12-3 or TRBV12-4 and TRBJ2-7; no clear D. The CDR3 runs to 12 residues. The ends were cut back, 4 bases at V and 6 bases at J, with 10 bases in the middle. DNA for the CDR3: TGTGCCAGCAGTTCGTTAGTGGGCGAGCAGTACTTC. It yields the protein CASSSLVGEQYF.

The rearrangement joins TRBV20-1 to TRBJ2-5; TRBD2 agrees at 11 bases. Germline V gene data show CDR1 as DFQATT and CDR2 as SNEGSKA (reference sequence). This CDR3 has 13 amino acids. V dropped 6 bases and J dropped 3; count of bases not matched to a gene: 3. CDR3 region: CSAELAGEETQYF. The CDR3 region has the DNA TGCAGTGCGGAACTAGCGGGAGAAGAGACCCAGTACTTC.

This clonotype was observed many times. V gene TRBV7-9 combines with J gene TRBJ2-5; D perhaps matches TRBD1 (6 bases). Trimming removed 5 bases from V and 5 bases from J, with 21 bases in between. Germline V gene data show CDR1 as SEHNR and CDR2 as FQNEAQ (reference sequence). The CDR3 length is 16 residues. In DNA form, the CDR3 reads TGTGCCAGCAGCGCTCCTAGGGACAAAGGCAGCGAGACCCAGTACTTC. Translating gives CASSAPRDKGSETQYF. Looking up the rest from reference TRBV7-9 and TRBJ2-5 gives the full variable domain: DTGVSQNPRHKITKRGQNVTFRCDPISEHNRLYWYRQTLGQGPEFLTYFQNEAQLEKSRLLSDRFSAERPKGSFSTLEIQRTEQGDSAMYLCASSAPRDKGSETQYFGPGTRLLVL.

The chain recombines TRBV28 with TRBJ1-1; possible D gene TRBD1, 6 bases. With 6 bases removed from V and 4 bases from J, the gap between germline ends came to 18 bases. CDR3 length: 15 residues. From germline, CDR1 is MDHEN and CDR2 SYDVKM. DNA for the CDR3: TGTGCCAGCAGCAAAATTGGACAGAAGGCCACTGAAGCTTTCTTT. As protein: CASSKIGQKATEAFF.

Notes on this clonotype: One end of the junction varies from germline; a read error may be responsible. The CDR3: CASGSGTPYEQYF. The CDR3 bases are TGTGCCAGCGGCTCCGGGACACCCTACGAGCAGTACTTC. The chain recombines TRBV4-1 with TRBJ2-7; D might be TRBD1 (6 bases). The CDR3 has 13 residues. Germline V gene data show CDR1 as MGHRA and CDR2 as YSYEKL.

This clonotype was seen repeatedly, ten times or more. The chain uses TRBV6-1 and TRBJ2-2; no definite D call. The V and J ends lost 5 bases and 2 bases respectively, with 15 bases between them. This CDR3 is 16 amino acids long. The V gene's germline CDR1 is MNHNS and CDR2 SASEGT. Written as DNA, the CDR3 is TGTGCCAGCAGTACCCCGACACTTAAAAACACCGGGGAGCTGTTTTTT. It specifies CASSTPTLKNTGELFF.

The CDR3 nucleotides are TGTGCCACCAGTAGACAGGGGGTCTCTGGGGCCAACGTCCTGACTTTC. Translating it yields CATSRQGVSGANVLTF. The rearrangement links TRBV24-1 to TRBJ2-6; 9 bases match TRBD1. With 6 bases clipped from V and 0 bases from J, the junction kept 2 bases outside the gene matches. This CDR3 is built from 16 residues. The germline V gene has CDR1 KGHDR and CDR2 SFDVKD.

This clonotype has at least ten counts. The CDR3 is CASSSSFGVGGEPQHF. For the CDR3, the DNA is TGTGCCAGCAGTTCCTCTTTCGGGGTCGGCGGGGAGCCCCAGCATTTT. V gene TRBV28 combines with J gene TRBJ1-5; unclear D gene. The V end lost 4 bases, the J end lost 8 bases, and 21 bases lay between the germline ends. This CDR3 comprises 16 residues. The germline V gene has CDR1 MDHEN and CDR2 SYDVKM.

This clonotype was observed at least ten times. CDR3 coding DNA: TGCGCCAGCAGGACAAGCCAGGGATTCTATGGCTACACCTTC. Protein sequence: CASRTSQGFYGYTF. This chain connects TRBV5-1 to TRBJ1-2, with D possibly TRBD1 on 5 matching bases. The V and J ends lost 5 bases and 4 bases respectively, with 15 bases between them. This CDR3 has 14 residues. Germline CDR1 and CDR2: SGHRS and YFSETQ. Looking up the rest from reference TRBV5-1 and TRBJ1-2 gives the full variable domain: KAGVTQTPRYLIKTRGQQVTLSCSPISGHRSVSWYQQTPGQGLQFLFEYFSETQRNKGNFPGRFSGRQFSNSRSEMNVSTLELGDSALYLCASRTSQGFYGYTFGSGTRLTVV.

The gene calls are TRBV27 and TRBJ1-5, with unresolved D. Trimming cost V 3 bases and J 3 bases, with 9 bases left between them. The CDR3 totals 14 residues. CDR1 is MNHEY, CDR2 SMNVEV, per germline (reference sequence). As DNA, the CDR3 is TGTGCCAGCAGTTTCCAAGGACCCAATCAGCCCCAGCATTTT. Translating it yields CASSFQGPNQPQHF.

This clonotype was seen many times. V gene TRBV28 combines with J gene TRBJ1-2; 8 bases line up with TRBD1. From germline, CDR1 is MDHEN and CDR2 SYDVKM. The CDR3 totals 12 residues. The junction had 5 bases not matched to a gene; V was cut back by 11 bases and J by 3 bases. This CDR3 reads CALGQGDYGYTF. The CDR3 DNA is TGTGCCCTCGGACAGGGCGACTATGGCTACACCTTC.

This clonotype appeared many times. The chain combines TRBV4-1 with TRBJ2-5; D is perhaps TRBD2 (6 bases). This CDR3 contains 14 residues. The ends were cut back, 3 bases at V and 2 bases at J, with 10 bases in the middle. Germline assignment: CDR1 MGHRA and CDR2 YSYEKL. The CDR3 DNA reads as TGCGCCAGCAGCCACCCCGGGGGTCAAGAGACCCAGTACTTC. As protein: CASSHPGGQETQYF.

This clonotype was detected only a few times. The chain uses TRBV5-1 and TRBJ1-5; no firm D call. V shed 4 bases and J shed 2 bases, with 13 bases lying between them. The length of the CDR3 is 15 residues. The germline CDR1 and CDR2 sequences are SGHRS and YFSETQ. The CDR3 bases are TGCGCCAGCAGCCTGGGGTCCGGAGGCAATCAGCCCCAGCATTTT. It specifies CASSLGSGGNQPQHF.

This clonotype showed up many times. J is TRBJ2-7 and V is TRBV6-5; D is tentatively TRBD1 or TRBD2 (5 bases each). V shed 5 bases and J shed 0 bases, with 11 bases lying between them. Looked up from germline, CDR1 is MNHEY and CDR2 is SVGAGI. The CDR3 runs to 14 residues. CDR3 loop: CASSHRDHSYEQYF. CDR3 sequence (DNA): TGTGCCAGCAGTCACCGGGACCACTCCTACGAGCAGTACTTC.

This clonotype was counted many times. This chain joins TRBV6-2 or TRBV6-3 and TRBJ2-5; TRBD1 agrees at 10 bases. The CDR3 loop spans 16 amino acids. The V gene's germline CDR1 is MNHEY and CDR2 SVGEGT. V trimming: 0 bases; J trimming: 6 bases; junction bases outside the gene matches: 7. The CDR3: CASSYSRGTGAQTQYF. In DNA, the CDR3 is TGTGCCAGCAGTTACTCGAGGGGGACAGGGGCGCAGACCCAGTACTTC.

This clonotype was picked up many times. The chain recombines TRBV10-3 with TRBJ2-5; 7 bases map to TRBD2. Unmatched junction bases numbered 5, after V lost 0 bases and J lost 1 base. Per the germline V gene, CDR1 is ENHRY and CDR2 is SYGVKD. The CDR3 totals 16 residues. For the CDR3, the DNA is TGTGCCATCAGTGAGTCCCTAGCGGACCCCCAAGAGACCCAGTACTTC. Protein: CAISESLADPQETQYF.

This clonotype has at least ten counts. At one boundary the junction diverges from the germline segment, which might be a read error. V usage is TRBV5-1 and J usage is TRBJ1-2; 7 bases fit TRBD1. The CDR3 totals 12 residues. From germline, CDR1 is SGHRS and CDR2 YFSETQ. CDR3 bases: TGCGCCAGCAGCTTACAGACAGGGACCTACCTCTTC. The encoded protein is CASSLQTGTYLF.

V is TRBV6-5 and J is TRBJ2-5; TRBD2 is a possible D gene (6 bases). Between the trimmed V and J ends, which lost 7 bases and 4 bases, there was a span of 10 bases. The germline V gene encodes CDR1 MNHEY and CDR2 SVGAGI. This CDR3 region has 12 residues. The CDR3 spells CASMGGRETQYF. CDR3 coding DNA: TGTGCCAGCATGGGGGGTCGAGAGACCCAGTACTTC.

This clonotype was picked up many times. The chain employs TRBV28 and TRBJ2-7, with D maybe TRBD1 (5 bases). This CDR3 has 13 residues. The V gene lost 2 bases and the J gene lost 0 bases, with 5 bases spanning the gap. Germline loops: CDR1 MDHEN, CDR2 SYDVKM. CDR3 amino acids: CASSLGASYEQYF. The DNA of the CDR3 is TGTGCCAGCAGTTTAGGGGCCTCCTACGAGCAGTACTTC.

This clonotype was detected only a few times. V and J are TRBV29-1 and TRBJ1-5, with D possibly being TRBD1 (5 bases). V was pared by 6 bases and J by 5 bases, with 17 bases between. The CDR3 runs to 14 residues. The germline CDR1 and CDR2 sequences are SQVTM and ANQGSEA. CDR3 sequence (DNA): TGCAGCGTGGCCGGGACGGACCCTTATCAGCCCCAGCATTTT. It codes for CSVAGTDPYQPQHF.